This paragraph covers one T cell receptor (beta chain) sequence. This table comes from immunoSEQ multiplex PCR, and its TCRdb copy is limited to in-frame clones, with some not included. The sample gives around 690,000 clones, less than 95% of which show up once; approximately 35% is in the top ten. The source of the sample is a study of shared clonotypes between healthy human individuals. V dropped 6 bases and J dropped 7 bases, with 14 bases sitting between them. The CDR3 length is 13 residues. Germline-derived CDR1 and CDR2 are SGDLS and YYNGEE. The sequenced sample was memory CD8+ T cells from PBMCs. Specified subset: CD45RO+ cells pooled with CCR7-negative TemRA cells. V usage is TRBV9 and J usage is TRBJ1-3; D not certain. The TCR originated in a man younger than 35 in good health. Some clones in this sample may be carry-over from other donors' samples. In nucleotides, the CDR3 is TGTGCCAGCACCCCGGGGAGTCAGAACACCATATATTTT. Its protein product is CASTPGSQNTIYF. The full variable domain, with the rest looked up from reference TRBV9 and TRBJ1-3, is DSGVTQTPKHLITATGQRVTLRCSPRSGDLSVYWYQQSLDQGLQFLIQYYNGEERAKGNILERFSAQQFPDLHSELNLSSLELGDSALYFCASTPGSQNTIYFGEGSWLTVV.